This T cell receptor (beta chain) was identified in a study of molecular identifiers for immune sequencing clone quantification. V lost 0 bases, J lost 0 bases, and 2 bases stayed unmatched. The length of the CDR3 is 16 residues. CDR1 is LGHNA, CDR2 YSLEER, per germline. One entry per CDR3 protein results from TCRdb running MiXCR on the PCR reads. Seen here are more than 250,000 distinct CDR3 sequences, over 20% observed once, and the top ten hold approximately 0.8%. This clonotype was seen only a few times. The genes are TRBV4-3 and TRBJ2-1; 7 bases are a match to TRBD2. The receptor's source is a human donor in good health. Some libraries in this study had Jurkat cell RNA spiked in. The material sequenced was naive CD8+ T cells from blood, with Jurkat cell RNA spiked in. As to subset: FACS-sorted CD8+CD4-CCR7+CD45RA+ naive T cells. CDR3 amino acids: CASSQDAGVSYNEQFF. Written as DNA, the CDR3 is TGCGCCAGCAGCCAAGATGCGGGGGTCTCCTACAATGAGCAGTTCTTC.